This T cell receptor beta chain was sequenced in a study of regulatory T cells in long-lasting Graves disease. Stated time point: newly diagnosed GD, antithyroid drugs for less than 3 months. The TCR library was prepared using RNA isolated from PBMCs. This clonotype was detected many times. The CDR3 spans 14 residues. Germline V gives CDR1 DFQATT, CDR2 SNEGSKA (reference sequence). Trimming shortened V by 6 bases and J by 4 bases, and 17 bases separated the two germline ends. Researchers made TCR beta libraries by using iRepertoire HTBI primers and running Arm-PCR on CDR3 regions. TCRdb reprocessed the multiplex PCR reads via MiXCR and lists one record per CDR3 protein. Here the sample spans 350,000 to 450,000 distinct CDR3 sequences, approximately 12% being singletons. These data also formed part of another study, on T cells in Graves' hyperthyroidism and ophthalmopathy. According to that study: Most thyroid clonotypes with frequency above 0.001 were detected in blood.

Here the sequenced sample was peripheral blood mononuclear cells (PBMCs), taken at new diagnosis, from a patient treated with antithyroid drugs. The sequence derives from a woman between 18 and 29 years old with Graves disease. This chain connects TRBV20-1 to TRBJ2-3, with D perhaps matching TRBD2 (6 bases). CDR3 nucleotides: TGCAGTGCCACGGGACTGTTATCACCAGATACGCAGTATTTT. Residues: CSATGLLSPDTQYF.